This T cell receptor beta chain was observed in a study of cytomegalovirus exposure and HLA in healthy donors. The PCR used 60 Vbeta and 13 Jbeta primers. Sequenced by immunoSEQ multiplex PCR; TCRdb stores in-frame clones only, minus some. The sample records some 150,000 clones, roughly 80% being singletons. The CDR3 has 14 amino acids. Deletions cut 4 bases from V and 6 bases from J, with 16 bases between. Germline V gene sequence: CDR1 SNHLY, CDR2 FYNNEI. The chain employs TRBV2 and TRBJ2-7; D ambiguous. This TCR came from a human donor in good health. Source material: PBMCs. In DNA form, the CDR3 reads TGTGCCAGCAGTGTATCGAACAGTTTTTCCGAGCAGTACTTC. This sequence encodes CASSVSNSFSEQYF.